The 15 T cell receptor beta chains below all came from one sample that was sequenced in a study of control samples from healthy donors and cancer patients. TCRdb's table, derived via immunoSEQ multiplex PCR, lists solely in-frame clones and lacks some. The sample carries about 69,000 clones, over 85% recorded once. The sample taken for sequencing was PBMCs. The receptor source for this set is a man between 60 and 75 years old with colorectal cancer.

This clone was seen a handful of times. This chain connects TRBV29-1 to TRBJ1-2; D might be TRBD1 (6 bases). Trimming stripped 4 bases from V and 0 bases from J, with 12 bases between. Per germline, CDR1 SQVTM and CDR2 ANQGSEA. The CDR3 length is 14 residues. The CDR3 here is CSVGRGVSNYGYTF. Here the CDR3 DNA reads TGCAGCGTTGGGAGGGGGGTTTCTAACTATGGCTACACCTTC.

The chain links TRBV19 to TRBJ2-1, with 10 positions matching TRBD2. This CDR3 has 14 residues. Germline assignment: CDR1 LNHDA and CDR2 SQIVND (reference sequence). The trim removed 3 bases at V and 7 bases at J, leaving 3 bases unmatched. CDR3 DNA sequence: TGTGCCAGTAGTATCACTAGCGGGAAAAATGAGCAGTTCTTC. Its protein is CASSITSGKNEQFF.

The chain employs TRBV30 and TRBJ1-3, with a possible D match to TRBD1 (6 bases). The ends were cut back, 4 bases at V and 4 bases at J, with 11 bases in the middle. This CDR3 spans 13 amino acids. Germline values: CDR1 GTSNPN, CDR2 SVGIG (reference sequence). The CDR3 region has the DNA TGTGCCTGGAACACAGGGACGGGAAACACCATATATTTT. Translation gives CAWNTGTGNTIYF.

The chain uses TRBV6-1 and TRBJ1-1; possibly TRBD1 for D (5 bases). Per germline, CDR1 MNHNS and CDR2 SASEGT. V gave up 0 bases and J gave up 8 bases, with 13 bases separating them. The CDR3 sequence is 14 residues long. As DNA, the CDR3 is TGTGCCAGCAGTGAAGCCCCCAGGGACCGGGAAGCTTTCTTT. As protein: CASSEAPRDREAFF.

The CDR3 is CAWGQGRTGELFF. In DNA, the CDR3 is TGTGCCTGGGGACAGGGCCGGACCGGGGAGCTGTTTTTT. This chain connects TRBV30 to TRBJ2-2; 8 bases are shared with TRBD1. Germline CDR1 is GTSNPN and CDR2 is SVGIG (reference sequence). This CDR3 spans 13 amino acids. V lost 5 bases to trimming and J lost 5 bases; unmatched junction nucleotides: 4.

The chain employs TRBV7-9 and TRBJ2-3, with D possibly TRBD2 on 5 matching bases. Trimming stripped 1 base from V and 4 bases from J, with 9 bases between. CDR1 is SEHNR, CDR2 FQNEAQ, per germline (reference sequence). The CDR3 spans 14 residues. DNA for the CDR3: TGTGCCAGCAGCTTAGTTCAGAGGGCAGATACGCAGTATTTT. Its translation: CASSLVQRADTQYF.

The chain couples TRBV24-1 to TRBJ2-3; D perhaps matches TRBD2 (6 bases). Germline assignment: CDR1 KGHDR and CDR2 SFDVKD. CDR3 length equals 16 residues. Trimming removed 3 bases at V and 4 bases at J, with 16 bases between. DNA for the CDR3: TGTGCCACCAGTGATGCGGGACTTACTGGGCCAGATACGCAGTATTTT. It is translated as CATSDAGLTGPDTQYF.

The chain combines TRBV12-5 with TRBJ1-5, with 8 bases identical to TRBD1. Losses at the gene ends were 1 base for V and 5 bases for J; bases not matched to a gene: 4. Germline V lookup: CDR1 LGHNT, CDR2 FRNRAP. The CDR3 extends over 15 amino acids. The CDR3: CASGLALTGDQPQHF. The CDR3 region has the DNA TGTGCTAGTGGTTTGGCTCTGACAGGGGATCAGCCCCAGCATTTT.

This sequence joins TRBV6-2 or TRBV6-3 and TRBJ2-1, with TRBD2 as a possible D gene (5 bases). Between the trimmed V and J ends, which lost 0 bases and 7 bases, there was a span of 13 bases. There are 15 residues in the CDR3. The germline gives CDR1 MNHEY, CDR2 SVGEGT. As DNA, the CDR3 is TGTGCCAGCAGTTACTCGTGGGGAGTAACGAATGAGCAGTTCTTC. Protein: CASSYSWGVTNEQFF.

This clone was found a few times. The chain carries TRBV3-1 (or the pseudogene TRBV3-2) and TRBJ2-7; weak D call: TRBD2 (5 bases). The germline CDR1 and CDR2 sequences are LGHDT and YNNKEL (reference sequence). CDR3 length: 13 residues. The germline V and J ends were trimmed by 1 base and 6 bases, with 10 bases remaining between them. CDR3 bases: TGTGCCAGCAGCCAAGCCCTCCGGGGCGAGCAGTACTTC. It specifies CASSQALRGEQYF.

The chain links TRBV7-9 to TRBJ2-1; weak D call: TRBD1 (5 bases). Trimming removed 5 bases from V and 0 bases from J, with 17 bases in between. The CDR3 consists of 17 residues. Germline CDR1 is SEHNR and CDR2 is FQNEAQ (reference sequence). The CDR3 is CASSTNDRLSSYNEQFF. Here the CDR3 DNA reads TGTGCCAGCAGCACCAACGACAGACTGAGCTCCTACAATGAGCAGTTCTTC.

This clone was seen once. The V call is TRBV5-1, the J call TRBJ1-1, with a possible D match to TRBD1 (5 bases). The CDR3 length is 18 residues. Germline CDR1 reads SGHRS; CDR2 reads YFSETQ. Between the trimmed V and J ends, which lost 6 bases and 4 bases, there was a span of 28 bases. The CDR3 is CASMYGDYRVRGSTEAFF. The DNA for the CDR3 is TGCGCCAGCATGTATGGGGACTACCGGGTCCGGGGGAGCACTGAAGCTTTCTTT.

The chain couples TRBV9 to TRBJ1-6; tentatively, D is TRBD1 (6 bases). The CDR3 is 14 residues long. The V gene's germline CDR1 is SGDLS and CDR2 YYNGEE. V lost 4 bases, J lost 5 bases, and 10 bases lay in between. The CDR3 DNA reads TGTGCCAGCAGCCCACGGGACAATAATTCACCCCTCCACTTT. It is translated as CASSPRDNNSPLHF.

The CDR3 loop is CASSVITGATGELFF. In DNA, the CDR3 is TGTGCCAGCAGCGTGATAACAGGAGCTACCGGGGAGCTGTTTTTT. The chain joins TRBV2 to TRBJ2-2; the D gene is possibly TRBD1 (5 bases). CDR3 length: 15 residues. Germline CDR1 reads SNHLY; CDR2 reads FYNNEI. With 6 bases removed from V and 5 bases from J, the gap between germline ends came to 16 bases.

The chain combines TRBV18 with TRBJ1-1; D is possibly TRBD1 (6 bases). CDR1 is KGHSH, CDR2 LQKENI, per germline. This CDR3 comprises 13 residues. Between the trimmed V and J ends, which lost 5 bases and 3 bases, there was a span of 10 bases. The CDR3 region has the DNA TGTGCCAGCTCAGCTTCAGGGGACACTGAAGCTTTCTTT. Residues: CASSASGDTEAFF.